This T cell receptor beta chain originates from a study of radiation and T cells in renal cell carcinoma. Profiling relied on immunoSEQ multiplex PCR, and the TCRdb table lists in-frame clones only, not all of them. The sample holds roughly 100,000 clones, roughly 84% seen once. V dropped 6 bases and J dropped 1 base, with 11 bases sitting between them. Germline lookup yields CDR1 LNHDA and CDR2 SQIVND (reference sequence). The CDR3 loop spans 14 amino acids. Time point of the sample: blood 4 weeks post-SBRT, at nephrectomy. Treatment here: 15 Gy SBRT to primary tumor, nephrectomy 4 weeks later. This receptor was obtained from a man aged 60 to 69 with renal cell carcinoma. The specimen was blood, collected from a patient whose treatment included radiotherapy and nephrectomy. The chain links TRBV19 to TRBJ2-3, with a possible D match to TRBD2 (6 bases). CDR3: CASRRASGTDTQYF. The CDR3 nucleotides read TGTGCCAGTAGAAGGGCTAGCGGCACAGATACGCAGTATTTT.